The present TCR beta chain was sequenced within a study of response to subunit inactivated influenza vaccine. Findings of the study overall: Each seasonal flu vaccination may recruit only limited new T cells, authors suggested.

MiXCR, run by TCRdb on the RT-PCR reads, gives a single entry per CDR3 protein. In the table there are a few hundred thousand distinct CDR3 sequences, approximately 14% of which are singletons. The table lists this clonotype with a few counts. Its antigen is as yet unknown. The junction shows a germline mismatch at one end, possibly a read error. The CDR3 sequence is 15 residues long. Germline CDR1 reads ENHRY; CDR2 reads SYGVKD. The chain recombines TRBV10-3 with TRBJ1-5; 7 bases align to TRBD1. The origin of this receptor is a man aged 45 to 65 who received an inactivated influenza vaccine. The specimen was PBMCs from blood, collected 11 to 12 days after vaccination. CDR3 coding DNA: TGTGCCATCAGGGAGTCCGGGACAGACAATCAGCCCCAGCATTTT. This gives the protein CAIRESGTDNQPQHF.